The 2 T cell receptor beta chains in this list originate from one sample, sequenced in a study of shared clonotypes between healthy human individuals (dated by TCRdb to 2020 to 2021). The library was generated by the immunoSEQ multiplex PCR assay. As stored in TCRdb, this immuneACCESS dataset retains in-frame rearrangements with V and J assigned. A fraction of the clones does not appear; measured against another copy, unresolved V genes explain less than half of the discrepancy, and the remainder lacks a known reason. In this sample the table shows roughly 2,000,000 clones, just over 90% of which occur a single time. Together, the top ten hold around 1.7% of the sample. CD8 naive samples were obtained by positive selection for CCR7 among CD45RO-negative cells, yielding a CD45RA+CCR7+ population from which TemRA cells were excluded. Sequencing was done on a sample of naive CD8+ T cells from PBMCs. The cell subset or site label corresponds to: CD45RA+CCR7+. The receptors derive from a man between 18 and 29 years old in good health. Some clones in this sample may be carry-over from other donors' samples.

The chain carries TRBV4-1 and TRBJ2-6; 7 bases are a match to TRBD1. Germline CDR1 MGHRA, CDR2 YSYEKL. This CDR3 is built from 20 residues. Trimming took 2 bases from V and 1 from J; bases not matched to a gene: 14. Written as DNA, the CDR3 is TGCGCCAGCAGCCAACTACACAGGGGTCCCGAAATTTCTGGGGCCAACGTCCTGACTTTC. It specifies CASSQLHRGPEISGANVLTF.

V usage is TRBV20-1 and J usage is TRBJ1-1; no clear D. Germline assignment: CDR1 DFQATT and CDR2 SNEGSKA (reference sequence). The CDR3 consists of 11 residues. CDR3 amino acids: CSAEVDTEAFF. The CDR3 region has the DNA TGCAGCGCCGAGGTGGACACTGAAGCTTTCTTT.